The following is a T cell receptor beta chain sequence with its context. What it recognizes is unknown. The sample belongs to a study of T cell responses to AZD1222 COVID-19 vaccine. Background on the study: Pooling was applied to second doses at about 4 or about 12 weeks.

Study-wide results and limits: Researchers report vaccine-associated CD4 TCRs spanning spike, with dominance at 160-218 and 743-854. Nearly half of the spike-specific TCRs reportedly recognize variant regions that carry no mutations. Spike-specific TCR breadth rose after two AZD1222 doses, and depth rose as well.

Assay used: immunoSEQ multiplex PCR; TCRdb lists only in-frame clones, some missing. The sample records about 140,000 clones, approximately 92% being singletons. The sample consisted of peripheral blood, taken on day 0 of AZD1222 vaccination. The source of this sequence is an adult in good health.

CDR3 nucleotides: TGTGCCAGCAGCTTGGAGCTAGCCCCCCTCACAGATACGCAGTATTTT. This codes for CASSLELAPLTDTQYF. This sequence joins TRBV5-6 and TRBJ2-3; tentatively, D is TRBD2 (5 bases). V lost 0 bases, J lost 2 bases, and 13 bases lay in between. Germline CDR1 SGHDT, CDR2 YYEEEE. This CDR3 has 16 amino acids.